This T cell receptor (beta chain) emerged from a study of blood T cell repertoires in COVID-19. The wider study: Some COVID-19 samples were acute and others convalescent; all came from the United States, Italy and Spain. T cells, B-cell-depleted T cells, or PBMCs supplied cDNA or gDNA.

Authors' processing steps: The assay estimated nucleated cells by amplifying reference gene primers. TCRdb keeps only in-frame clones here, not all; method: immunoSEQ multiplex PCR. The V and J calls and the clone size are those of that table, but D and trimming were determined from the DNA. The table includes tens of thousands of clones, under 90% detected once. V shed 3 bases and J shed 5 bases, with 13 bases lying between them. From germline, CDR1 is MNHEY and CDR2 SMNVEV (reference sequence). This CDR3 has 14 amino acids. Sequencing was performed on peripheral blood. The sequence derives from a woman older than 75 with acute or convalescent COVID-19. V and J are TRBV27 and TRBJ1-1, with D perhaps matching TRBD1 (5 bases). The CDR3 loop reads CASSFRTGGTEAFF. In DNA form, the CDR3 reads TGTGCCAGCAGTTTCCGGACGGGGGGGACTGAAGCTTTCTTT.